These T cell receptor beta chains were read from a single sample in a study of cytomegalovirus exposure and HLA in healthy donors. The data were produced by immunoSEQ multiplex PCR, yet TCRdb's version contains in-frame clones alone and is incomplete. The sample records some 69,000 clones, approximately 96% being singletons. The specimen was PBMCs. These receptors were obtained from a man in his late teens or twenties in good health and CMV-seronegative. The CDR3 runs from the conserved cysteine through the conserved F or W. The D gene is left open where the match is weak. Expanded clones get a size class; other rows say once, few or many, or leave the size out.

d_gene,abundance,j_gene,v_gene,CDR3aa,CDR3nt
TRBD1,NA,TRBJ2-7,TRBV6-5,CASSNPGTGVGEQYF,TGTGCCAGCAGTAACCCCGGGACAGGGGTCGGCGAGCAGTACTTC
NA,NA,TRBJ2-5,TRBV27,CASSFGRTGETQYF,TGTGCCAGCAGTTTCGGTCGGACTGGAGAGACCCAGTACTTC
TRBD2,NA,TRBJ2-5,TRBV5-4,CASSPSSGSEEQYF,TGTGCCAGCAGCCCGTCAAGCGGGAGTGAAGAGCAGTACTTC
TRBD1,NA,TRBJ1-2,TRBV9,CASSAQMTGFGGYTF,TGTGCCAGCAGCGCCCAGATGACAGGGTTTGGTGGCTACACCTTC
TRBD1,NA,TRBJ1-2,TRBV27,CASRDTGGNYGYTF,TGTGCCAGCAGAGACACAGGGGGCAACTATGGCTACACCTTC
TRBD1,NA,TRBJ2-3,TRBV6-6,CASSTGQGSTDTQYF,TGTGCCAGCAGTACTGGACAGGGGAGCACAGATACGCAGTATTTT
NA,once,TRBJ1-1,TRBV2,CASSLPRGGLGVNTEAFF,TGTGCCAGCAGTCTTCCCCGAGGCGGTTTGGGAGTGAACACTGAAGCTTTCTTT
NA,NA,TRBJ2-7,TRBV6-1,CASSDQVRWYEQYF,TGTGCCAGCAGTGATCAAGTCAGGTGGTACGAGCAGTACTTC
TRBD1,NA,TRBJ1-2,TRBV28,CASSTGTGSYGYTF,TGTGCCAGCAGTACCGGGACAGGGAGCTATGGCTACACCTTC
NA,NA,TRBJ2-7,TRBV15,CATSKDSGSYEQYF,TGTGCCACCAGCAAGGATAGCGGATCCTACGAGCAGTACTTC
TRBD1,NA,TRBJ1-2,TRBV6-5,CASSYLLGQGVGYTF,TGTGCCAGCAGTTACCTTCTGGGACAGGGAGTCGGCTACACCTTC
TRBD1,NA,TRBJ1-1,TRBV11-2,CASSRTGGGMNTEAFF,TGTGCCAGCAGCAGGACAGGAGGAGGGATGAACACTGAAGCTTTCTTT
NA,NA,TRBJ2-3,TRBV9,CASSVEGGIADTQYF,TGTGCCAGCAGCGTAGAGGGGGGGATAGCAGATACGCAGTATTTT
NA,NA,TRBJ1-1,TRBV2,CARKNRDTEAFF,TGTGCCAGGAAGAACAGGGACACTGAAGCTTTCTTT
NA,NA,TRBJ2-5,TRBV18,CASSPNGDGTQYF,TGTGCCAGCTCACCGAACGGGGATGGGACCCAGTACTTC
NA,NA,TRBJ1-2,TRBV19,CASSINRNYGYTF,TGTGCCAGTAGTATTAACAGAAACTATGGCTACACCTTC
NA,NA,TRBJ2-5,TRBV10-3,CAISVKGETQYF,TGTGCCATCAGTGTGAAGGGGGAGACCCAGTACTTC
NA,once,TRBJ2-1,TRBV7-6,CASSPAPGNEQFF,TGTGCCAGCAGCCCCGCCCCAGGTAATGAGCAGTTCTTC
TRBD1,once,TRBJ1-1,TRBV29-1,CSGDRLNTEAFF,TGCAGCGGGGACAGGCTAAACACTGAAGCTTTCTTT
TRBD2,NA,TRBJ2-5,TRBV11-2,CASSLGSGSLETQYF,TGTGCCAGCAGCTTAGGTAGCGGGAGCTTAGAGACCCAGTACTTC
TRBD1,NA,TRBJ1-2,TRBV5-6,CASSLAQGAGGYTF,TGTGCCAGCAGCTTGGCTCAGGGGGCAGGTGGCTACACCTTC
NA,once,TRBJ1-1,TRBV5-6,CASSAPLLTEGTEAFF,TGTGCCAGCAGCGCACCACTTCTGACCGAGGGCACTGAAGCTTTCTTT
TRBD1,NA,TRBJ1-2,TRBV7-9,CATSGQKNYGYTF,TGTGCCACATCGGGACAGAAAAACTATGGCTACACCTTC
NA,NA,TRBJ2-3,TRBV11-3,CASSFLAVFGTDTQYF,TGTGCCAGCAGCTTCTTAGCCGTTTTCGGCACAGATACGCAGTATTTT
TRBD2,NA,TRBJ2-2,TRBV12-5,CASGLVREVMTGELFF,TGTGCTAGTGGTTTGGTACGGGAGGTAATGACCGGGGAGCTGTTTTTT
TRBD1,NA,TRBJ1-2,TRBV10-3,CAISAGTAYGYTF,TGTGCCATCAGTGCCGGGACAGCGTATGGCTACACCTTC
TRBD1,NA,TRBJ1-6,TRBV4-1,CASSQPGQGRNSPLHF,TGCGCCAGCAGCCAACCCGGACAGGGTAGAAATTCACCCCTCCACTTT
TRBD2,NA,TRBJ2-1,TRBV5-4,CASSRGGSSYNEQFF,TGTGCCAGCAGCCGGGGGGGAAGCTCCTACAATGAGCAGTTCTTC
TRBD1,NA,TRBJ1-5,TRBV6-1,CASRSGQGRNQPQHF,TGTGCCAGCAGATCGGGACAGGGGAGGAATCAGCCCCAGCATTTT
TRBD1,NA,TRBJ2-1,TRBV7-9,CASSLANGTGRYEQFF,TGTGCCAGCAGCTTAGCTAATGGGACAGGGCGATACGAGCAGTTCTTC
TRBD1,NA,TRBJ1-1,TRBV19,CATDRGFSTEAFF,TGTGCCACCGACAGGGGATTTAGCACTGAAGCTTTCTTT
NA,NA,TRBJ2-7,TRBV10-2,CASSDPGGFYEQYF,TGCGCCAGCAGTGACCCCGGGGGTTTTTACGAGCAGTACTTC
NA,NA,TRBJ2-7,TRBV19,CASSIGGTYEQYF,TGTGCCAGTAGTATAGGGGGCACCTACGAGCAGTACTTC
TRBD1,NA,TRBJ1-2,TRBV5-3,CARSWTGGYGYTF,TGTGCCAGAAGCTGGACAGGGGGCTATGGCTACACCTTC
NA,NA,TRBJ2-5,TRBV7-9,CASSSSRRSLETQYF,TGTGCCAGCAGCTCTAGCAGGAGGTCTTTAGAGACCCAGTACTTC
NA,NA,TRBJ1-1,TRBV6-6,CASSKSLGVTEAFF,TGTGCCAGCAGTAAATCTTTAGGGGTGACTGAAGCTTTCTTT
TRBD1,once,TRBJ2-7,TRBV7-3,CASSPVQGAGYEQYF,TGTGCCAGCAGTCCAGTCCAGGGGGCTGGATACGAGCAGTACTTC
NA,NA,TRBJ1-4,TRBV6-6,CASSSDMWAEKLFF,TGTGCCAGCAGTTCTGACATGTGGGCTGAAAAACTGTTTTTT